This TCR beta chain appears in the sequencing data of a study of spatial heterogeneity in lung cancer. About the study: PBMC samples from follow-up, when available, were sequenced at a median of around 23 months post-resection. Study outcomes and limitations: There were more appearances of ubiquitous expanded tumor TCRs in blood at resection than at follow-up.

Turning to this clonotype: Antigen: not known.

One entry per CDR3 protein, called by TCRdb with MiXCR from the 5' RACE reads. The sample has tens of thousands of distinct CDR3 sequences, just under 20% seen once. The CDR3 sequence is 17 residues long. With V trimmed by 3 bases and J by 5 bases, 10 bases remained unmatched. The germline CDR1 and CDR2 sequences are KGHDR and SFDVKD. Documented time point: blood at routine non-recurrence follow-up after resection. Whole RNA, isolated from tumor, nontumor lung or frozen PBMC, was sequenced without prior sorting. The specimen was PBMCs, collected at follow-up. The receptor comes from a male donor with early-stage non-small cell lung cancer. This sequence joins TRBV24-1 and TRBJ2-5; 11 bases fit TRBD1. The chain's CDR3 is CATSDPTGTGGKETQYF. CDR3 coding DNA: TGTGCCACCAGTGATCCCACCGGGACAGGGGGTAAGGAGACCCAGTACTTC.